This TCR beta chain is from a study of human T cells and chemical hapten exposure. The overall study: Minor pooled library volume differences mainly drove per-sample TCR yield variation.

Individual cDNA molecules each carried unique molecular identifiers attached by the library. TCRdb used MiXCR to reprocess the RACE reads, holding one entry per CDR3 protein. The data show some 70,000 distinct CDR3 sequences, with 10% seen just once and around 6.8% held by the top ten. The time point here: patch test 2, 6 weeks after DPC sensitization. Treatment defined: therapeutic diphenylcyclopropenone sensitization with weekly scalp DPC. Donors, patients with alopecia ranging from 18 to 70 years old and judged suitable for DPC, provided samples. Total RNA was isolated from unfractionated whole blood. The table lists this clonotype with a count of one. The junction shows a germline mismatch at one end, possibly a read error. The CDR3 runs to 15 residues. Germline V gene sequence: CDR1 SGHAT, CDR2 FQNNGV.

The sequence derives from a woman between 45 and 60 years old with alopecia areata. Some clones in this sample may be carry-over from other donors' samples. The chain combines TRBV11-2 with TRBJ2-7; 9 bases map to TRBD1. This specimen consisted of whole blood, obtained in connection with sensitization to the hapten diphenylcyclopropenone (DPC). CDR3 coding DNA: TGTGCCAGCAGGAGACCGGGACAGGGTTGGTACGTGCAGTACTTC. Amino acid sequence: CASRRPGQGWYVQYF.